The TCR beta chain described here comes from a study of blood T cell repertoires in COVID-19. Turning to the study itself: Whether acute or convalescent, the COVID-19 samples came from the United States, Italy and Spain. PBMCs, B-cell-depleted T cells, or T cells were the source of the cDNA or gDNA that made up the material.

Clones were sequenced by immunoSEQ multiplex PCR, and TCRdb holds only the in-frame ones, with some missing. The sample carries fewer than 500,000 clones, around 87% recorded once. V was clipped by 1 base and J by 6 bases, with 10 bases between them. The germline V gene has CDR1 GTSNPN and CDR2 SVGIG (reference sequence). The CDR3 extends over 12 amino acids. The study drew participants aged about 18 to 89 years from 24 US areas. Researchers sorted participants into cohorts using their self-reported clinical history. Specimen: PBMCs or T cells enriched from blood (not recorded which). The chain joins TRBV30 to TRBJ2-7; D gene unclear. The receptor was isolated from a woman aged 18-29 years who had recovered from COVID-19. CDR3 DNA sequence: TGTGCCTGGAGTGGGGCAGCTGGCGAGCAGTACTTC. Its protein is CAWSGAAGEQYF.